One sample yielded the 30 T cell receptor beta chains listed below, sequenced in a study of control samples from healthy donors and cancer patients. TCRdb's copy holds only in-frame clones and misses some; the assay was immunoSEQ multiplex PCR. The sample yields about 40,000 clones, roughly 92% seen once. Sequenced: blood. Source of these receptors: a woman in her forties or fifties in good health.

This clone has a single count. V and J are TRBV5-1 and TRBJ2-1, with 14 bases lining up with TRBD2. Germline V gene data show CDR1 as SGHRS and CDR2 as YFSETQ. The CDR3 extends over 19 amino acids. V shed 4 bases and J 0 bases; nucleotides not matched to a gene: 9. The CDR3 sequence is CASSPGLAGVQSSYNEQFF. In nucleotides, the CDR3 is TGCGCCAGCAGCCCGGGACTAGCGGGGGTCCAAAGCTCCTACAATGAGCAGTTCTTC.

The gene calls are TRBV5-1 and TRBJ1-2, with TRBD1 identical over 8 bases. Germline V gives CDR1 SGHRS, CDR2 YFSETQ. V was pared by 3 bases and J by 5 bases, with 3 bases of the junction left unmatched. This CDR3 contains 13 residues. Here the CDR3 DNA reads TGCGCCAGCAGCTCACGGACAGGGTATGGCTACACCTTC. It specifies CASSSRTGYGYTF.

The chain employs TRBV19 and TRBJ2-1; D call uncertain. Trimming removed 0 bases at V and 4 bases at J, with 7 bases between. Per the germline V gene, CDR1 is LNHDA and CDR2 is SQIVND (reference sequence). The CDR3 consists of 14 residues. This CDR3 is CASSIDTAYNEQFF. For the CDR3, the DNA is TGTGCCAGTAGTATAGATACGGCGTACAATGAGCAGTTCTTC.

The chain links TRBV7-2 to TRBJ2-2; weak D call: TRBD2 (5 bases). From germline, CDR1 is SGHTA and CDR2 FQGNSA. CDR3 length equals 17 residues. The germline V and J ends were trimmed by 1 base and 1 base, with 13 bases remaining between them. CDR3 sequence (DNA): TGTGCCAGCAGCTTAGGGCTAGGAGGTTGGAACACCGGGGAGCTGTTTTTT. The encoded protein is CASSLGLGGWNTGELFF.

The J gene is TRBJ1-3, the V gene TRBV6-5; 8 nucleotides line up with TRBD1. CDR3 length: 13 amino acids. V lost 4 bases, J lost 6 bases, and 2 bases stayed unmatched. From germline, CDR1 is MNHEY and CDR2 SVGAGI. For the CDR3, the DNA is TGTGCCAGCAGTTTACAGGGGGAAAACACCATATATTTT. This encodes CASSLQGENTIYF.

This chain uses TRBV3-1 (or the pseudogene TRBV3-2) with TRBJ1-1; D is uncertain. Germline values: CDR1 LGHDT, CDR2 YNNKEL (reference sequence). Between the trimmed V and J ends, which lost 6 bases and 0 bases, there was a span of 14 bases. CDR3 length equals 15 residues. This CDR3 reads CASRTNAAMNTEAFF. For the CDR3, the DNA is TGTGCCAGCAGGACCAACGCAGCCATGAACACTGAAGCTTTCTTT.

The rearrangement links TRBV29-1 to TRBJ1-6; a possible D gene is TRBD1 (5 bases). CDR1 is SQVTM, CDR2 ANQGSEA, per germline. This CDR3 region has 13 residues. With 7 bases removed from V and 10 bases from J, the gap between germline ends came to 17 bases. CDR3 nucleotide sequence: TGCAGCGCTGGGTGGGGGGGTGAATCACCCCTCCACTTT. It translates to CSAGWGGESPLHF.

V and J are TRBV9 and TRBJ2-3, with 10 bases fitting TRBD2. There are 16 residues in the CDR3. Germline lookup yields CDR1 SGDLS and CDR2 YYNGEE. The junction had 7 bases not matched to a gene; V was cut back by 0 bases and J by 6 bases. The CDR3 sequence is CASSVAVAGGLDTQYF. DNA for the CDR3: TGTGCCAGCAGCGTAGCGGTAGCGGGGGGCTTGGATACGCAGTATTTT. The variable domain in full, completed from reference TRBV9 and TRBJ2-3, reads DSGVTQTPKHLITATGQRVTLRCSPRSGDLSVYWYQQSLDQGLQFLIQYYNGEERAKGNILERFSAQQFPDLHSELNLSSLELGDSALYFCASSVAVAGGLDTQYFGPGTRLTVL.

The rearrangement links TRBV6-4 to TRBJ2-1; 9 bases line up with TRBD1. The germline gives CDR1 MRHNA, CDR2 SNTAGT. V was pared by 2 bases and J by 4 bases, with 9 bases of the junction left unmatched. The CDR3 consists of 17 residues. CDR3 region: CASSDPLRTGDYNEQFF. CDR3 nucleotide sequence: TGTGCCAGCAGTGACCCCCTTCGGACAGGGGATTACAATGAGCAGTTCTTC.

The chain uses TRBV11-1 and TRBJ2-5; D is unresolved. The germline CDR1 and CDR2 sequences are SGHAT and FQDESV (reference sequence). This CDR3 spans 11 amino acids. With 4 bases removed from V and 1 base from J, the gap between germline ends came to 1 base. Here the CDR3 DNA reads TGTGCCAGCAGCTCCCAAGAGACCCAGTACTTC. Encoded protein: CASSSQETQYF. Combining the CDR3 with reference TRBV11-1 and TRBJ2-5 gives the whole variable domain EAEVAQSPRYKITEKSQAVAFWCDPISGHATLYWYRQILGQGPELLVQFQDESVVDDSQLPKDRFSAERLKGVDSTLKIQPAELGDSAMYLCASSSQETQYFGPGTRLLVL.

The chain uses TRBV5-6 and TRBJ1-5; no definite D call. Germline V gene sequence: CDR1 SGHDT, CDR2 YYEEEE. The germline V and J ends were trimmed by 4 bases and 2 bases, with 13 bases remaining between them. This CDR3 has 15 residues. CDR3 protein: CASSRIRGGNQPQHF. The DNA for the CDR3 is TGTGCCAGCAGCCGGATTCGGGGTGGCAATCAGCCCCAGCATTTT.

The J gene is TRBJ1-6, the V gene TRBV6-1, with D perhaps matching TRBD1 (6 bases). The CDR3 length is 15 residues. The ends were cut back, 3 bases at V and 4 bases at J, with 10 bases in the middle. Germline V gene sequence: CDR1 MNHNS, CDR2 SASEGT. The DNA of the CDR3 is TGTGCCAGCAGTGACAGGGGCCTGTATAATTCACCCCTCCACTTT. Protein: CASSDRGLYNSPLHF.

The chain links TRBV3-1 (or the pseudogene TRBV3-2) to TRBJ1-3; D is possibly TRBD1 (6 bases). Trimming took 4 bases from V and 8 from J, leaving 12 bases between them. Germline lookup yields CDR1 LGHDT and CDR2 YNNKEL (reference sequence). There are 13 residues in the CDR3. The chain's CDR3 is CASSRIQGHTIYF. CDR3 in DNA: TGTGCCAGCAGCCGTATACAGGGACACACCATATATTTT.

The V gene is TRBV7-8, the J gene TRBJ1-1; D is perhaps TRBD1 (6 bases). V lost 3 bases and J 4 bases, leaving 9 bases between the germline ends. Germline CDR1 and CDR2: SGHVS and FQNEAQ. The CDR3 is 13 amino acids. The CDR3 sequence: CASSFPGATEAFF. As DNA, the CDR3 is TGTGCCAGCAGCTTTCCGGGGGCCACTGAAGCTTTCTTT.

This clone was picked up one time. The chain is built from TRBV24-1 and TRBJ2-3; D unresolved. The CDR3 has 14 residues. Trimming removed 2 bases at V and 3 bases at J, with 8 bases between. Germline values: CDR1 KGHDR, CDR2 SFDVKD. The CDR3 loop is CATSDSQLTDTQYF. CDR3 nucleotide sequence: TGTGCCACCAGTGATTCTCAACTTACAGATACGCAGTATTTT.

The genes are TRBV19 and TRBJ2-3; TRBD1 is a possible D gene (5 bases). This CDR3 has 12 amino acids. Per germline, CDR1 LNHDA and CDR2 SQIVND (reference sequence). V lost 2 bases and J 5 bases, leaving 5 bases between the germline ends. The CDR3: CASSIRGDTQYF. CDR3 sequence (DNA): TGTGCCAGTAGTATAAGGGGAGATACGCAGTATTTT.

V is TRBV6-4 and J is TRBJ1-6; D gene ambiguous. Trimming left V 10 bases short and J 11 bases short, with 12 bases between. This CDR3 region has 11 residues. The germline CDR1 and CDR2 sequences are MRHNA and SNTAGT. The CDR3 DNA reads as TGTGCCAACCCACTGTCGACACCCCTCCACTTT. Translation: CANPLSTPLHF.

The V gene is TRBV15, the J gene TRBJ1-1; no clear D. V lost 5 bases and J 1 base, leaving 11 bases between the germline ends. CDR3 length: 14 amino acids. CDR1 LNHNV and CDR2 YYDKDF come from the germline V gene (reference sequence). CDR3 residues: CATSERAGNTEAFF. CDR3 nucleotides: TGTGCCACCAGCGAGAGGGCAGGGAACACTGAAGCTTTCTTT.

The genes are TRBV5-1 and TRBJ2-1, with 8 bases identical to TRBD1. The germline V gene encodes CDR1 SGHRS and CDR2 YFSETQ. The CDR3 length is 16 residues. The J segment lost 7 bases and the V segment lost 0 bases, leaving 9 bases of the junction unmatched. The CDR3 is CASSLVGQGARNEQFF. The CDR3 nucleotides are TGCGCCAGCAGCTTGGTGGGCCAGGGGGCGCGTAATGAGCAGTTCTTC.

The chain carries TRBV28 and TRBJ1-6; 8 nucleotides line up with TRBD1. This CDR3 contains 16 residues. Germline V gene lookup returns CDR1 MDHEN and CDR2 SYDVKM. V lost 3 bases to trimming and J lost 9 bases; unmatched junction nucleotides: 10. CDR3 region: CASSLQTGGNLSPLHF. CDR3 coding DNA: TGTGCCAGCAGTTTGCAAACAGGGGGTAATCTTTCACCCCTCCACTTT.

This chain uses TRBV9 with TRBJ2-7; D may correspond to TRBD1 or TRBD2 (5 bases each). Trimming took 4 bases from V and 1 from J, leaving 12 bases between them. The CDR3 totals 14 residues. Looked up from germline, CDR1 is SGDLS and CDR2 is YYNGEE. The CDR3 nucleotides are TGTGCCAGCAGCACGTGGGACGGATCCTACGAGCAGTACTTC. This gives the protein CASSTWDGSYEQYF.

CDR3 amino acids: CASSPGTGGVEEQYF. CDR3 DNA: TGTGCCAGCAGCCCGGGAACCGGGGGAGTTGAAGAGCAGTACTTC. J is TRBJ2-7 and V is TRBV5-4; D is perhaps TRBD2 (6 bases). Deletions cut 4 bases from V and 7 bases from J, with 21 bases between. The CDR3 contains 15 residues. Germline V gene data show CDR1 as SGHNT and CDR2 as YYREEE (reference sequence). Full variable domain (missing parts from reference TRBV5-4 and TRBJ2-7): ETGVTQSPTHLIKTRGQQVTLRCSSQSGHNTVSWYQQALGQGPQFIFQYYREEENGRGNFPPRFSGLQFPNYSSELNVNALELDDSALYLCASSPGTGGVEEQYFGPGTRLTVT.

The chain recombines TRBV20-1 with TRBJ2-3; D remains ambiguous. CDR1 DFQATT and CDR2 SNEGSKA come from the germline V gene (reference sequence). Deletions cut 3 bases from V and 4 bases from J, with 2 bases between. The CDR3 totals 10 residues. CDR3 coding DNA: TGCAGTGCTAGTTCAGATACGCAGTATTTT. Translation: CSASSDTQYF.

The count of this clone is one. V and J are TRBV4-3 and TRBJ1-2; 9 bases are shared with TRBD1. Germline assignment: CDR1 LGHNA and CDR2 YSLEER. This CDR3 is built from 14 residues. Unmatched junction bases numbered 6, after V lost 3 bases and J lost 7 bases. The CDR3 sequence: CASSHGQGRGGYTF. The CDR3 region has the DNA TGCGCCAGCAGCCACGGACAGGGGAGGGGTGGCTACACCTTC.

The chain recombines TRBV28 with TRBJ1-5; unclear D gene. V was cut by 2 bases and J by 2 bases, with 13 bases left in between. This CDR3 is built from 16 residues. CDR1 is MDHEN, CDR2 SYDVKM, per germline. The CDR3: CASSLVRVAGNQPQHF. In DNA form, the CDR3 reads TGTGCCAGCAGTTTAGTCCGGGTGGCCGGCAATCAGCCCCAGCATTTT.

V and J are TRBV28 and TRBJ1-3; a weak D match, TRBD1 (6 bases). V was clipped by 6 bases and J by 2 bases, with 17 bases between them. The CDR3 has 16 amino acids. The germline V gene has CDR1 MDHEN and CDR2 SYDVKM. The CDR3 sequence is CASSFVQGKAGNTIYF. The DNA of the CDR3 is TGTGCCAGCAGCTTCGTACAGGGAAAGGCTGGAAACACCATATATTTT.

The chain recombines TRBV7-9 with TRBJ2-7; D unresolved. The germline gives CDR1 SEHNR, CDR2 FQNEAQ (reference sequence). V was shortened by 5 bases and J by 1 base, with 9 bases between the two germline ends. The CDR3 totals 13 residues. This chain's CDR3 is CASSQSSSYEQYF. DNA of the CDR3: TGTGCCAGCAGCCAGAGTTCGTCCTACGAGCAGTACTTC.

CDR3 amino acids: CASSPGLQITGELFF. The CDR3 region has the DNA TGCGCCAGCAGCCCGGGACTACAAATCACCGGGGAGCTGTTTTTT. The chain joins TRBV5-1 to TRBJ2-2, with 7 bases identical to TRBD2. The trim removed 4 bases at V and 4 bases at J, leaving 7 bases unmatched. The CDR3 loop spans 15 amino acids. Germline V CDR1 and CDR2: SGHRS, YFSETQ.

This chain connects TRBV5-1 to TRBJ1-1, with TRBD1 matching 10 bases. Germline V gene sequence: CDR1 SGHRS, CDR2 YFSETQ. The CDR3 totals 14 residues. Trimming cost V 0 bases and J 11 bases; bases outside gene matches: 7. The DNA of the CDR3 is TGCGCCAGCAGCTTGGACGTGTGGGGACAGGGGGCTTTCTTT. Its protein product is CASSLDVWGQGAFF.

The chain combines TRBV6-5 with TRBJ1-4, with TRBD1 identical over 10 bases. The CDR3 extends over 13 amino acids. J lost 9 bases, V lost 6 bases, and 4 bases had no gene match. Germline CDR1 and CDR2: MNHEY and SVGAGI. The CDR3 loop reads CASRGTGVQKLFF. The CDR3 DNA reads TGTGCCAGCAGGGGGACAGGGGTACAAAAACTGTTTTTT.